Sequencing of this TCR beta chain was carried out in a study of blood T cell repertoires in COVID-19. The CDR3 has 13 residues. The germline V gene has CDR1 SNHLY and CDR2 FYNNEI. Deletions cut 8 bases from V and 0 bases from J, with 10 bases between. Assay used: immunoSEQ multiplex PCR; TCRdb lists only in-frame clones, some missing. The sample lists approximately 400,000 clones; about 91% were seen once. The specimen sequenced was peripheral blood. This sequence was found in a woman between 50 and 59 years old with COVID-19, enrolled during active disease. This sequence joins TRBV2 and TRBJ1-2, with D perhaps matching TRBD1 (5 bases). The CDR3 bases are TGTGCCAGCGGGGCGGAAACTAACTATGGCTACACCTTC. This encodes CASGAETNYGYTF. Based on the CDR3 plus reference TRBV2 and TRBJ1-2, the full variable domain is EPEVTQTPSHQVTQMGQEVILRCVPISNHLYFYWYRQILGQKVEFLVSFYNNEISEKSEIFDDQFSVERPDGSNFTLKIRSTKLEDSAMYFCASGAETNYGYTFGSGTRLTVV.